This T cell receptor (beta chain) was sequenced for a study of OX40 agonist ivuxolimab in advanced cancers. Notes on the study in general: Normalized T-cell clonal expansion was also low in a subset of nonresponders.

On this clone itself: Its specificity is not known.

Using immunoSEQ multiplex PCR, the repertoire was profiled, and TCRdb retains in-frame clones only, with some absent. This table has tens of thousands of clones, roughly 84% appearing once. V was pared by 5 bases and J by 4 bases, with 9 bases of the junction left unmatched. The length of the CDR3 is 15 residues. In germline, CDR1 is MNHEY, CDR2 SVGAGI. The sequence came from an adult with an advanced solid tumor such as melanoma, head and neck, liver or kidney cancer. The V and J genes are TRBV6-5 and TRBJ2-7, with 9 bases aligning to TRBD1. Specimen: CD4+ or CD8+ T cells sorted from blood, collected in a trial of the OX40 agonist ivuxolimab. Here the CDR3 DNA reads TGTGCCAGCAGTGGACCGGGACAGGGAGCTTACGAGCAGTACTTC. This gives the protein CASSGPGQGAYEQYF.